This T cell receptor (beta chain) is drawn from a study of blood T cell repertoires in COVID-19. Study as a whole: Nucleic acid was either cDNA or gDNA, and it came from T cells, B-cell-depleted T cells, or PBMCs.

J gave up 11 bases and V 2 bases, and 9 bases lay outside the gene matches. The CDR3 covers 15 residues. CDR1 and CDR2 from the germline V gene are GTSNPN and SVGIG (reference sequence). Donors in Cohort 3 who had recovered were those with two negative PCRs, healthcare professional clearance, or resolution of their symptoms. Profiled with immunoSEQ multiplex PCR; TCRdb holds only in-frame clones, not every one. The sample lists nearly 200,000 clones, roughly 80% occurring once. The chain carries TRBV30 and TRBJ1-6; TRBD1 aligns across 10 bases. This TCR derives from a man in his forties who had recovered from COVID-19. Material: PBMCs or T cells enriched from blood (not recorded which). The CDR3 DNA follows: TGTGCCTGGAGTTTGCCCGGGACAGGGGCTCCACCCCTCCACTTT. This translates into CAWSLPGTGAPPLHF.